This T cell receptor (beta chain) was sequenced during a study of response to subunit inactivated influenza vaccine. Study-level points and caveats: Each seasonal influenza vaccination, the authors suggested, recruits few new T cells.

TCRdb reprocessed the RT-PCR reads with MiXCR, giving one entry per CDR3 protein. The sample contains 560,000 or so distinct CDR3 sequences, approximately 7.7% of which appear only once. This clonotype was seen only a few times. Its antigen is still unknown. This sequence was found in a man aged 50-75 years who received an inactivated influenza vaccine. Sequencing used PBMCs from blood, obtained roughly 24 months after vaccination.

CDR3 region: CATSRDRDYEQFF. CDR3 DNA: TGTGCCACCAGCAGAGACAGGGACTACGAGCAGTTCTTC. The chain recombines TRBV15 with TRBJ2-1; TRBD2 matches at 7 bases. CDR3 length equals 13 residues. J gave up 10 bases and V 0 bases, and 3 bases lay outside the gene matches. Germline V gene data show CDR1 as LNHNV and CDR2 as YYDKDF (reference sequence).